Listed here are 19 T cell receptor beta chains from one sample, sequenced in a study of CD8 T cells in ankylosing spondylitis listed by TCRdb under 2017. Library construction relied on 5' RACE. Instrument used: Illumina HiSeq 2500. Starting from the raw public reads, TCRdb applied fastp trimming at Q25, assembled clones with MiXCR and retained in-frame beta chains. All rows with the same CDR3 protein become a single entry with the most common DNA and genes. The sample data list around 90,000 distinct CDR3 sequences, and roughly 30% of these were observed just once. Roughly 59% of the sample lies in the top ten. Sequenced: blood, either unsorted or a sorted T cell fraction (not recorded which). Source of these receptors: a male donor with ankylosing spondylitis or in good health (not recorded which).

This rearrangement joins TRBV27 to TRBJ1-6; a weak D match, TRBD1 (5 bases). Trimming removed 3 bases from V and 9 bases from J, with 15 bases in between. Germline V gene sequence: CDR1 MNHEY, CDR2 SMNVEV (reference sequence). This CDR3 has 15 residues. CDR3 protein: CASSFLAGSGSPLHF. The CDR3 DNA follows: TGTGCCAGCAGTTTTCTAGCAGGGAGTGGTTCACCCCTCCACTTT.

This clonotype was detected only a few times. CDR3 amino acids: CASSLVSGGEQFF. In nucleotides, the CDR3 is TGCGCCAGCAGCTTGGTTTCGGGAGGGGAGCAGTTCTTC. The genes are TRBV5-1 and TRBJ2-1; 8 bases are shared with TRBD2. The CDR3 length is 13 residues. Trimming at V came to 0 bases and at J to 10 bases, leaving 3 bases not matched to a gene. Germline CDR1 SGHRS, CDR2 YFSETQ.

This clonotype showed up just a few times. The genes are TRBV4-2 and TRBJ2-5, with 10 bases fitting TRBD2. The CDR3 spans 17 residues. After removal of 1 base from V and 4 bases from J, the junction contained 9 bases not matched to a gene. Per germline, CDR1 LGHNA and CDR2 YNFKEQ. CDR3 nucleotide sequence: TGTGCCAGCAGCCAAGTACTAGCGGGATATGCTGGAGAGACCCAGTACTTC. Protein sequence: CASSQVLAGYAGETQYF.

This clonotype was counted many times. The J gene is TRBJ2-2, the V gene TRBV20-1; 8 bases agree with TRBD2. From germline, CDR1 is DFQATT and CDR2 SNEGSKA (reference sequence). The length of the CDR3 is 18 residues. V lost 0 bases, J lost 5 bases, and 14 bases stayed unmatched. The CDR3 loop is CSARDKGLAGRATGELFF. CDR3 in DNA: TGCAGTGCTAGAGATAAAGGGTTAGCGGGAAGGGCAACCGGGGAGCTGTTTTTT.

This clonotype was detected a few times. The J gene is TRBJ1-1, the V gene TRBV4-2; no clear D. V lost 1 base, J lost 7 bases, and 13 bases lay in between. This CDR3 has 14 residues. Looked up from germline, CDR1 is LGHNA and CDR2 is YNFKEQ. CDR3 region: CASSQARQPLEAFF. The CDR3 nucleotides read TGTGCCAGCAGCCAAGCCCGCCAGCCCCTTGAAGCTTTCTTT.

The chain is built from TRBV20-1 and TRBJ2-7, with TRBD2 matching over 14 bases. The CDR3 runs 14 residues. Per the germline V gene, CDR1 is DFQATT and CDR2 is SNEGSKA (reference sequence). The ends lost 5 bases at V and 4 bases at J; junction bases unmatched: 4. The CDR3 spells CSASTSGRGYEQYF. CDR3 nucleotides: TGCAGTGCTTCGACTAGCGGGAGGGGGTACGAGCAGTACTTC.

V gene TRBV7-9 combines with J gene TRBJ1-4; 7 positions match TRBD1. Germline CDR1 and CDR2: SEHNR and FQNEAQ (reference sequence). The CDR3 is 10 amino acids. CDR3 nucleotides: TGTCTGACAGGGAGTGAAAAACTGTTTTTT. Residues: CLTGSEKLFF.

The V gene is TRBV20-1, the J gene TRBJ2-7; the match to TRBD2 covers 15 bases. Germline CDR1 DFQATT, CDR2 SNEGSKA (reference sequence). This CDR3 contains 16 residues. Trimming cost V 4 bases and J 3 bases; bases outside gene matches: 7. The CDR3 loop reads CSAIKGTSGGYYEQYV. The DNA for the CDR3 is TGCAGTGCTATTAAGGGGACTAGCGGGGGGTACTACGAGCAGTACGTC.

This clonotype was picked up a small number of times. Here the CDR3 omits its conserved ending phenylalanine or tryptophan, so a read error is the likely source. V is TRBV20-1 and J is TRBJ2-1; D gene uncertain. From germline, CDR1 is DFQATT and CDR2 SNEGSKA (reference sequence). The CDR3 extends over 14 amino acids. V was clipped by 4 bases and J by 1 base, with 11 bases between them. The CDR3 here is CSAIHAQSYNEQFL. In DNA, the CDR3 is TGCAGTGCTATACACGCACAGTCCTACAATGAGCAGTTCTTA.

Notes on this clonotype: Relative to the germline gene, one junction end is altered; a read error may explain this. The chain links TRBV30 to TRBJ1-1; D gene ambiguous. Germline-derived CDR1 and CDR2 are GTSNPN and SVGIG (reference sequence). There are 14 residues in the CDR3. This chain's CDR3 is CAWSVSNSLALEVF. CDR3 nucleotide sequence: TGTGCCTGGAGTGTAAGTAACAGTCTGGCGTTGGAGGTCTTT.

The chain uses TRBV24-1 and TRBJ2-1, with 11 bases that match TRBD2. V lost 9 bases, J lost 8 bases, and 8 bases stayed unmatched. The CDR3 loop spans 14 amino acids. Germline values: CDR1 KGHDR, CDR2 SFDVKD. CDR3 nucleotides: TGTGCCACCGGAACTAGCGGGAGTGTGGATGAGCAGTTCTTC. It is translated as CATGTSGSVDEQFF.

The CDR3 spells CASSLGGGRDEKLFF. The CDR3 DNA is TGTGCCAGCAGCTTAGGTGGAGGGAGAGATGAAAAACTGTTTTTT. The rearrangement joins TRBV7-8 to TRBJ1-4; D uncertain. Germline V gene data show CDR1 as SGHVS and CDR2 as FQNEAQ. Trimming pared 1 base from V and 6 bases from J, leaving 12 bases between. The CDR3 contains 15 residues.

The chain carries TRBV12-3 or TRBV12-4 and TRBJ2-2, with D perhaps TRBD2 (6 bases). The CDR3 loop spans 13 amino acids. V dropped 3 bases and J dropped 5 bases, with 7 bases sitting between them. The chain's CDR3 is CASSFRETGELFF. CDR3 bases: TGTGCCAGCAGTTTTCGGGAGACCGGGGAGCTGTTTTTT.

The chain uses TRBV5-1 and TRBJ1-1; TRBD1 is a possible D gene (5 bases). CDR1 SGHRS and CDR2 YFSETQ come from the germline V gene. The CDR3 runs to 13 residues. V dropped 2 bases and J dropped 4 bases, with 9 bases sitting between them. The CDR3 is CASSFAGSTEAFF. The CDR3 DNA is TGCGCCAGCAGCTTCGCAGGGAGCACTGAAGCTTTCTTT.

The DNA for the CDR3 is TGTGCCAGTAGCCAGAGGGGGCTGAGCACTGAAGCTTTCTTT. Protein sequence: CASSQRGLSTEAFF. This chain uses TRBV19 with TRBJ1-1; 7 nucleotides agree with TRBD1. This CDR3 has 14 amino acids. CDR1 LNHDA and CDR2 SQIVND come from the germline V gene (reference sequence). Germline trimming cut 6 bases from V and 4 bases from J; bases unmatched to any gene: 8. Variable domain in full (rest from reference TRBV19 and TRBJ1-1): DGGITQSPKYLFRKEGQNVTLSCEQNLNHDAMYWYRQDPGQGLRLIYYSQIVNDFQKGDIAEGYSVSREKKESFPLTVTSAQKNPTAFYLCASSQRGLSTEAFFGQGTRLTVV.

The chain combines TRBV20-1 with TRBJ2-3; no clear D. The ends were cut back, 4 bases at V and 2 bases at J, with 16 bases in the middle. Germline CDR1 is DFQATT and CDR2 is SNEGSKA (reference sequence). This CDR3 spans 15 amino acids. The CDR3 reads CSATLDTEYTDTQYF. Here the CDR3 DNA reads TGCAGTGCTACCCTTGACACGGAGTACACAGATACGCAGTATTTT.

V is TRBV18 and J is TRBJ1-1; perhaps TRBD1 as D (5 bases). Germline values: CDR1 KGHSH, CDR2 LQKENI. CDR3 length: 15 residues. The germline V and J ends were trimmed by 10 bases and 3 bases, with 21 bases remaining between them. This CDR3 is CATRWGSGADTEAFF. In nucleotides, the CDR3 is TGTGCCACCCGGTGGGGGAGCGGGGCGGACACTGAAGCTTTCTTT.

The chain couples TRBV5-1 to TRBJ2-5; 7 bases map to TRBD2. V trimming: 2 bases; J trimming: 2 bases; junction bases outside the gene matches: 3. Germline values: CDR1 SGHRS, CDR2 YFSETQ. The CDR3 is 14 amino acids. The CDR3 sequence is CASSFGTTQETQYF. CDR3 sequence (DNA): TGCGCCAGCAGCTTCGGGACTACACAAGAGACCCAGTACTTC. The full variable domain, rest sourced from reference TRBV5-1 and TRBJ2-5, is KAGVTQTPRYLIKTRGQQVTLSCSPISGHRSVSWYQQTPGQGLQFLFEYFSETQRNKGNFPGRFSGRQFSNSRSEMNVSTLELGDSALYLCASSFGTTQETQYFGPGTRLLVL.

CDR3 coding DNA: TGCAGTGCTAGAGACCCCAGGGGAACCGGGGCCAACGTCCTGACTTTC. This codes for CSARDPRGTGANVLTF. The J gene is TRBJ2-6, the V gene TRBV20-1; TRBD1 might be the D (6 bases). Trimming left V 0 bases short and J 4 bases short, with 13 bases between. The CDR3 extends over 16 amino acids. Germline-derived CDR1 and CDR2 are DFQATT and SNEGSKA (reference sequence).